These 25 T cell receptor beta chains were sequenced from one sample in a study of cytomegalovirus exposure and HLA in healthy donors. The PCR employed 60 Vbeta primers together with 13 Jbeta primers. Measured with immunoSEQ multiplex PCR; TCRdb has only the in-frame clones, and not every one. This sample carries 150,000 to 180,000 clones, around 84% of them seen once, and the ten largest clones take approximately 2.5%. The sample taken for sequencing was PBMCs. These receptors were taken from a woman between 18 and 29 years old in good health and CMV-seronegative.

This clone came up a few times. The chain couples TRBV7-9 to TRBJ1-5; no firm D call. Germline V CDR1 and CDR2: SEHNR, FQNEAQ (reference sequence). The V end lost 4 bases, the J end lost 6 bases, and 7 bases lay between the germline ends. There are 12 residues in the CDR3. The CDR3 loop is CASSYGVQPQHF. The CDR3 bases are TGTGCCAGCAGCTACGGGGTTCAGCCCCAGCATTTT.

The J gene is TRBJ1-5, the V gene TRBV19; TRBD1 matches at 11 bases. J gave up 7 bases and V 3 bases, and 8 bases lay outside the gene matches. Germline loops: CDR1 LNHDA, CDR2 SQIVND (reference sequence). The CDR3 has 16 residues. CDR3 sequence reads: CASSIIGQGAGQPQHF. The CDR3 DNA sequence: TGTGCCAGTAGTATCATAGGACAGGGGGCTGGGCAGCCCCAGCATTTT.

The chain is built from TRBV18 and TRBJ1-2; 8 bases line up with TRBD1. Looked up from germline, CDR1 is KGHSH and CDR2 is LQKENI. There are 14 residues in the CDR3. V shed 5 bases, J shed 4 bases, and the junction held 6 bases outside the gene matches. The CDR3 here is CASSSDQGAYGYTF. CDR3 sequence (DNA): TGTGCCAGCTCATCGGACCAGGGGGCCTATGGCTACACCTTC.

This chain uses TRBV2 with TRBJ2-5, with 8 bases lining up with TRBD1. Trimming at V came to 6 bases and at J to 1 base, leaving 10 bases not matched to a gene. In germline, CDR1 is SNHLY, CDR2 FYNNEI. The CDR3 is 16 residues long. CDR3 region: CASRRGTGNRQETQYF. In DNA form, the CDR3 reads TGTGCCAGCAGGAGGGGGACAGGTAATCGCCAAGAGACCCAGTACTTC.

The CDR3 DNA reads as TGTGCCAGCAGTAGACTAGCGAGGCATACGCAGTATTTT. Residues: CASSRLARHTQYF. The chain employs TRBV6-5 and TRBJ2-3; 8 bases match TRBD2. This CDR3 has 13 residues. Germline CDR1 reads MNHEY; CDR2 reads SVGAGI. The V segment lost 5 bases and the J segment 7 bases; nucleotides outside the gene matches: 5.

This chain uses TRBV7-8 with TRBJ2-7; TRBD1 aligns across 9 bases. V lost 2 bases and J lost 4; bases outside the gene matches: 3. CDR3 length: 14 amino acids. Germline CDR1 reads SGHVS; CDR2 reads FQNEAQ. The CDR3 DNA is TGTGCCAGCAGCTTATTGGACAGGGGTTACGAGCAGTACTTC. This sequence encodes CASSLLDRGYEQYF.

The chain links TRBV21-1 to TRBJ2-5; TRBD2, the table's D call, lacks a check against the DNA. TRBV21-1 is reported as a pseudogene. CDR3 length: 16 amino acids. CDR3 region: CASSKSGEGYQETQYF. CDR3 nucleotides: TGTGCCAGCAGCAAATCCGGGGAGGGGTACCAAGAGACCCAGTACTTC.

The J gene is TRBJ2-5, the V gene TRBV29-1, with a tentative D call TRBD1 (6 bases). Germline assignment: CDR1 SQVTM and CDR2 ANQGSEA. The CDR3 length is 11 residues. Trimming shortened V by 7 bases and J by 5 bases, and 11 bases separated the two germline ends. CDR3 nucleotides: TGCAGCGGTACAGGGTTGGAGACCCAGTACTTC. Translating it yields CSGTGLETQYF.

This chain joins TRBV6-5 and TRBJ1-4, with 7 bases fitting TRBD1. Trimming removed 6 bases from V and 3 bases from J; junction bases left unmatched: 4. Germline V gene data show CDR1 as MNHEY and CDR2 as SVGAGI. This CDR3 is 14 amino acids long. CDR3 DNA: TGTGCCAGCAGCCTACAGGGGCCTAATGAAAAACTGTTTTTT. Its protein is CASSLQGPNEKLFF.

This chain uses TRBV29-1 with TRBJ2-3; 8 bases align to TRBD2. The CDR3 is made up of 14 amino acids. J lost 3 bases, V lost 5 bases, and 7 bases had no gene match. The germline V gene has CDR1 SQVTM and CDR2 ANQGSEA. The CDR3 DNA is TGCAGCGTTCAGGGTAGCGGGAAGACAGATACGCAGTATTTT. This codes for CSVQGSGKTDTQYF.

The chain recombines TRBV6-4 with TRBJ2-5; D is perhaps TRBD1 (6 bases). The CDR3 is 13 amino acids. V was clipped by 5 bases and J by 1 base, with 8 bases between them. The germline CDR1 and CDR2 sequences are MRHNA and SNTAGT. The CDR3 DNA sequence: TGTGCCAGCAGTAAGGACAGCCAAGAGACCCAGTACTTC. Protein: CASSKDSQETQYF.

DNA of the CDR3: TGTGCCAGCTCAGACAGGGGAGATGGCTACACCTTC. Translated, it gives CASSDRGDGYTF. The genes are TRBV18 and TRBJ1-2; 8 nucleotides agree with TRBD1. Per the germline V gene, CDR1 is KGHSH and CDR2 is LQKENI. This CDR3 is built from 12 residues. J lost 6 bases, V lost 5 bases, and 2 bases had no gene match.

The rearrangement links TRBV28 to TRBJ1-3; perhaps TRBD1 as D (6 bases). The CDR3 is 15 amino acids. Trimming pared 2 bases from V and 4 bases from J, leaving 12 bases between. CDR1 and CDR2 from the germline V gene are MDHEN and SYDVKM. The CDR3 nucleotides read TGTGCCAGCAGTTTAAGATACAGGGCCGGAAACACCATATATTTT. Protein: CASSLRYRAGNTIYF.

The V call is TRBV7-9, the J call TRBJ1-4, with D possibly TRBD1 on 5 matching bases. Trimming took 7 bases from V and 4 from J, leaving 16 bases between them. CDR3 length: 15 residues. Germline CDR1 and CDR2: SEHNR and FQNEAQ (reference sequence). The CDR3 loop reads CASKDLQGYNEKLFF. The CDR3 coding sequence is TGTGCCAGCAAGGACCTCCAGGGTTATAATGAAAAACTGTTTTTT.

The V and J genes are TRBV10-3 and TRBJ1-1, with unresolved D. CDR1 is ENHRY and CDR2 is SYGVKD in the germline V gene. The CDR3 is made up of 14 amino acids. Trimming cost V 8 bases and J 4 bases, with 17 bases left between them. In nucleotides, the CDR3 is TGTGCCATCCTTCGGACCACGGGGTCCACTGAAGCTTTCTTT. Protein product: CAILRTTGSTEAFF.

The CDR3 sequence is CASTLWGTGAGELFF. The CDR3 DNA reads TGTGCCAGCACCCTCTGGGGGACAGGGGCCGGGGAGCTGTTTTTT. The chain combines TRBV28 with TRBJ2-2, with TRBD1 matching over 10 bases. The CDR3 contains 15 residues. Trimming at V came to 7 bases and at J to 6 bases, leaving 8 bases not matched to a gene. Germline lookup yields CDR1 MDHEN and CDR2 SYDVKM.

The sample holds one count of this clone. The genes are TRBV15 and TRBJ1-3; TRBD1 agrees at 8 bases. The CDR3 loop spans 16 amino acids. J lost 2 bases, V lost 2 bases, and 5 bases had no gene match. Germline V gene sequence: CDR1 LNHNV, CDR2 YYDKDF (reference sequence). DNA for the CDR3: TGTGCCACCAGCAGATTCGAGACAGGGGCTGGAAACACCATATATTTT. As protein: CATSRFETGAGNTIYF. Full variable domain (missing parts from reference TRBV15 and TRBJ1-3): DAMVIQNPRYQVTQFGKPVTLSCSQTLNHNVMYWYQQKSSQAPKLLFHYYDKDFNNEADTPDNFQSRRPNTSFCFLDIRSPGLGDTAMYLCATSRFETGAGNTIYFGEGSWLTVV.

This clone is a singleton in its sample. J is TRBJ2-1 and V is TRBV5-1; 7 bases align to TRBD2. V was clipped by 0 bases and J by 2 bases; unmatched bases: 2. The CDR3 has 15 amino acids. Germline CDR1 and CDR2: SGHRS and YFSETQ. CDR3 coding DNA: TGCGCCAGCAGCTTGGGGGCGGGGGCCTACAATGAGCAGTTCTTC. Translated, it gives CASSLGAGAYNEQFF.

This sequence joins TRBV27 and TRBJ1-5, with D perhaps matching TRBD1 (6 bases). This CDR3 comprises 15 residues. Germline V lookup: CDR1 MNHEY, CDR2 SMNVEV (reference sequence). V dropped 3 bases and J dropped 3 bases, with 12 bases sitting between them. CDR3 protein: CASSLGGGSNQPQHF. The CDR3 nucleotides are TGTGCCAGCAGTTTGGGGGGGGGCTCCAATCAGCCCCAGCATTTT.

V usage is TRBV5-1 and J usage is TRBJ2-7, with 9 bases matching TRBD2. This CDR3 has 14 amino acids. V shed 4 bases and J 4 bases; nucleotides not matched to a gene: 6. CDR1 and CDR2 (germline): SGHRS, YFSETQ. This CDR3 is CASSPPGLAYEQYF. The CDR3 bases are TGCGCCAGCAGCCCGCCGGGACTAGCTTACGAGCAGTACTTC. The full variable domain, completed using reference TRBV5-1 and TRBJ2-7, is KAGVTQTPRYLIKTRGQQVTLSCSPISGHRSVSWYQQTPGQGLQFLFEYFSETQRNKGNFPGRFSGRQFSNSRSEMNVSTLELGDSALYLCASSPPGLAYEQYFGPGTRLTVT.

The chain recombines TRBV4-1 with TRBJ2-3; 14 bases line up with TRBD2. The CDR3 covers 15 residues. CDR1 MGHRA and CDR2 YSYEKL come from the germline V gene. Trimming at V came to 4 bases and at J to 5 bases, leaving 2 bases not matched to a gene. CDR3: CASSLGLAGGDTQYF. Here the CDR3 DNA reads TGCGCCAGCAGCCTCGGACTAGCGGGGGGAGATACGCAGTATTTT.

The chain couples TRBV4-1 to TRBJ2-1, with 10 bases that match TRBD2. Germline CDR1 is MGHRA and CDR2 is YSYEKL. The CDR3 totals 15 residues. V dropped 2 bases and J dropped 4; count of bases not matched to a gene: 2. This CDR3 is CASSQLAGVYNEQFF. The CDR3 DNA reads TGCGCCAGCAGCCAACTAGCGGGGGTTTACAATGAGCAGTTCTTC.

This CDR3 reads CASSVGSGPSYEQYF. In DNA form, the CDR3 reads TGTGCCAGCAGCGTAGGGAGCGGGCCCTCCTACGAGCAGTACTTC. J is TRBJ2-7 and V is TRBV9; tentative D call: TRBD2 (6 bases). This CDR3 contains 15 residues. Germline loops: CDR1 SGDLS, CDR2 YYNGEE. Trimming removed 0 bases at V and 0 bases at J, with 10 bases between.

The rearrangement uses TRBV7-2 and TRBJ2-7; 7 bases line up with TRBD1. The CDR3 has 11 amino acids. Unmatched junction bases numbered 3, after V lost 5 bases and J lost 8 bases. Per germline, CDR1 SGHTA and CDR2 FQGNSA. CDR3 DNA sequence: TGTGCCAGCAGCCCAGGGGGAAAGCAGTACTTC. This gives the protein CASSPGGKQYF.

This chain connects TRBV16 to TRBJ2-1, with D possibly matching TRBD2 (5 bases). This CDR3 has 16 residues. The germline gives CDR1 KGHSY, CDR2 FQNENV. The V and J ends lost 0 bases and 4 bases respectively, with 13 bases between them. The CDR3: CASSQSGRGFYNEQFF. In DNA, the CDR3 is TGTGCCAGCAGCCAATCGGGCAGAGGGTTTTACAATGAGCAGTTCTTC.